A single T cell receptor (beta chain) is shown here with its context. V gave up 3 bases and J gave up 0 bases, with 12 bases separating them. Germline CDR1 MNHEY, CDR2 SVGAGI. CDR3 length: 15 amino acids. Data came from immunoSEQ multiplex PCR; TCRdb stores just in-frame clones and leaves some out. The table lists 200,000 to 300,000 clones, around nine tenths of them singletons. This entry belongs to a study of blood T cell repertoires in COVID-19. Study-wide context: Sites in the United States, Italy and Spain provided acute and convalescent COVID-19 samples.

The TCR was taken from a man between 40 and 49 years old who had recovered from COVID-19. Sequenced input: peripheral blood. The chain recombines TRBV6-5 with TRBJ2-7, with D hard to call. CDR3 nucleotides: TGTGCCAGCAGTTATGGTCGCGGTCCCTCCTACGAGCAGTACTTC. Translated: CASSYGRGPSYEQYF.